This T cell receptor (beta chain) stems from a study of type 1 and type 2 diabetes patients. This clonotype was seen only a few times. The CDR3 length is 12 residues. Germline V gene lookup returns CDR1 MNHNY and CDR2 SVGAGI (reference sequence). The V end was cut by 5 bases, the J end by 6 bases, with 10 bases between. The PCR template was genomic DNA. Amplification of the beta chain CDR3 used 30 forward and 13 reverse multiplex primers. In TCRdb, the multiplex PCR reads were re-called with MiXCR into one record per CDR3 protein. This table has about 250,000 distinct CDR3 sequences, roughly 50% appearing once.

The sample was peripheral blood mononuclear cells (PBMCs). This sequence was found in a man aged 18 to 29 with type 2 diabetes. The genes are TRBV6-6 and TRBJ1-2, with D hard to call. The CDR3 loop reads CASSPSVNGYTF. CDR3 in DNA: TGTGCCAGCAGTCCCAGCGTCAATGGCTACACCTTC.